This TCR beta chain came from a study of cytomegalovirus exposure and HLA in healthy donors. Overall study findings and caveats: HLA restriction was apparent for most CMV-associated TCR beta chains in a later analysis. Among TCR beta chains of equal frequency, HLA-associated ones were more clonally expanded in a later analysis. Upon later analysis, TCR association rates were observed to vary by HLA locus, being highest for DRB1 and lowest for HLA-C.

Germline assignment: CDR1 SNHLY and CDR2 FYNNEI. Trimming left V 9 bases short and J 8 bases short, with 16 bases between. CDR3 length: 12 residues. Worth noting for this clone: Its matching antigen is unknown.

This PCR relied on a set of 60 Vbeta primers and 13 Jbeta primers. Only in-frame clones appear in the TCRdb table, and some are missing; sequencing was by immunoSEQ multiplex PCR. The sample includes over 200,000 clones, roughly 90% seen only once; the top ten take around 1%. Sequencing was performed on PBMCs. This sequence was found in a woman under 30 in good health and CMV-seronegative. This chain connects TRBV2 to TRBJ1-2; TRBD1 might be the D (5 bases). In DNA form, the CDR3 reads TGTGCCAGTGGTGGGGCGACCCGAGGCTACACCTTC. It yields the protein CASGGATRGYTF.